This T cell receptor beta chain came from a study of breast tumors, draining lymph nodes, adjacent tissues. This clonotype appeared many times. Its antigen remains unknown. A junction end diverges from the germline sequence, so it may reflect a read error. Axillary draining lymph nodes of breast cancer patients supplied the node samples. Each CDR3 protein is one row after TCRdb ran MiXCR on the multiplex PCR reads. The data contain around 290,000 distinct CDR3 sequences, 30% of them singletons. Study-wide results and caveats: Data fit most tumor T cells coming from lymph node, expanding in tumor. Compared with basal-like, luminal-like tumors shared significantly more repertoire with nontumor tissue. Tumor T cell lymph node origin was a supported hypothesis, not proven. Tumors had less TCR diversity than lymph nodes, more than nontumor tissue.

This CDR3 spans 13 amino acids. The germline gives CDR1 SGHDT, CDR2 YYEEEE. The TCR sequence derives from a female donor with breast cancer. Some clones in this sample may be carry-over from other donors' samples. Sequences were obtained from axillary lymph node tissue. This chain links TRBV5-6 with TRBJ2-7, with TRBD2 identical over 9 bases. The CDR3 reads CASSLAVAGVFCF. CDR3 DNA sequence: TGTGCCAGCAGCTTGGCCGTAGCGGGAGTATTCTGCTTC.